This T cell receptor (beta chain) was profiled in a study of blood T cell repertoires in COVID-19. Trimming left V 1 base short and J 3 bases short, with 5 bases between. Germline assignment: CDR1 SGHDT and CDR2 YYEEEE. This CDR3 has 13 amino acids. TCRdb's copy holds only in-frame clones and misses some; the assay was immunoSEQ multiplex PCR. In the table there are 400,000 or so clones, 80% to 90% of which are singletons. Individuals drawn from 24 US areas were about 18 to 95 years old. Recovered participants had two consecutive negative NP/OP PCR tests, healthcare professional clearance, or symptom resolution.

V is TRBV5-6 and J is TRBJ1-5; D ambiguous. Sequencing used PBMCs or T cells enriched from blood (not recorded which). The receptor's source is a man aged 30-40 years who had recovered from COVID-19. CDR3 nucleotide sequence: TGTGCCAGCAGCTTGTCCCACAATCAGCCCCAGCATTTT. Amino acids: CASSLSHNQPQHF.